This T cell receptor (beta chain) is drawn from a study of blood T cell repertoires in COVID-19. Turning to the study itself: The United States, Italy and Spain supplied acute and convalescent COVID-19 samples. T cells, B-cell-depleted T cells, or PBMCs provided the cDNA or gDNA that served as material.

Authors' processing steps: How many nucleated cells were present was estimated from reference gene primer amplification. Produced via immunoSEQ multiplex PCR; TCRdb's table is partial and in-frame only. D and trimming come from the DNA, and the V and J calls and clone size come from that table. The repertoire holds roughly 200,000 clones, about 86% seen once, with approximately 6.2% in the top ten. Germline assignment: CDR1 SGHAT and CDR2 FQNNGV. This CDR3 comprises 15 residues. V gave up 7 bases and J gave up 5 bases, with 21 bases separating them. Sample: peripheral blood. The sequence came from a man aged 55 to 70 who had recovered from COVID-19. The V and J genes are TRBV11-2 and TRBJ2-7; D uncertain. CDR3 region: CASTTKPTASDEQYF. Written as DNA, the CDR3 is TGTGCCAGCACCACTAAACCGACGGCGAGCGACGAGCAGTACTTC.